This T cell receptor beta chain was found in a study of T cell responses to AZD1222 COVID-19 vaccine (dated by TCRdb to about 2021). General notes on the study: AZD1222 recipients given second doses at about 4 weeks or at about 12 weeks were pooled, since spike-specific TCR depth and breadth were not found to differ between the two schedules. A total of roughly 240 trial participants underwent TCR sequencing, of whom roughly 210 received two doses of AZD1222 and 26 received two doses of the MenACWY control vaccine. Trial participants were enrolled into age subgroups of 18-55, 56-69 and 70-plus years, which contained about 150, 27 and 61 TCR-sequenced participants, respectively.

The time point label corresponds to: baseline before first vaccination. Vaccinee samples came from UK trials COV001 and COV002, including a single-blind randomized controlled phase 2/3 trial of AZD1222 (ChAdOx1 nCoV-19) in healthy adults. Trial participant PBMC samples were collected at day 0 and day 28 after the second dose for TCRbeta chain sequencing. The germline V gene (reference sequence) supplies CDR1 DFQATT and CDR2 SNEGSKA. The CDR3 has 11 amino acids, counting the end cysteine and phenylalanine. Kept here is only the CDR3 DNA, which spans 33 bases and is read in frame from base 1. Trimming at the junction amounts to 6 bases on V and 5 bases on J, and the germline ends lie 8 bases apart. The CDR3 regions of human TCRbeta chains were subjected to immunosequencing. In the authors' own workflow: Repertoire TCRs were checked for matches against a reference library of SARS-CoV-2-specific TCRs that had been generated using the MIRA antigen-specificity platform. Breadth was defined as the fraction of unique TCRs that were SARS-CoV-2-associated. Depth was defined as the fraction of total T cells that were SARS-CoV-2-associated. Using the MIRA data, each spike-specific TCR was mapped to the spike region that the TCR reacts to and placed in a CD4 or CD8 class. Log10-transformed breadth and depth values were compared by one-way ANOVA with Sidak's multiple comparisons tests. Entries here come from immuneACCESS through TCRdb and include only in-frame sequences with V and J called. Some clones fail to appear in such tables; in the studies checked, an unresolved V gene covers under half of the shortfall, and the cause of the remainder is unknown. The V and J calls and the clone size are those of that table, but D and trimming were determined from the DNA. The table for this sample lists roughly 49,000 clones; over 65% of them were counted only once. The biggest ten clones account for around 7% of the sample.

Relative to its sample, this clone is medium-sized (0.01 to 0.1%). The antigen this receptor binds is unknown. Base qualities are not at hand, and no much larger clone is one base apart. Results and caveats for the whole study, not just this receptor: Reportedly, close to half of the unique spike-specific TCRs recognized epitopes lying outside the regions that are mutated in the B.1.351 and B.1.1.7 variants. In the small 56-69-year group, the increase in depth fell short of significance, most likely because of low power. Most participants were white British and females outnumbered males, and the authors suggested that clonal diversity may have been underestimated. Only six AZD1222 recipients were SARS-CoV-2 seropositive at baseline, limiting conclusions about previously exposed vaccinees. Because no day 14 peak-response samples were available, the repertoires could be characterized only after the peak T cell response. CD4 TCRs associated with the vaccine covered the entire spike protein, and the dominant responses were in regions 160-218 and 743-854. A significant rise in spike-specific TCR breadth and depth was observed after two AZD1222 doses relative to day 0 and relative to MenACWY recipients.

The rearrangement joined TRBV20-1 to TRBJ2-4, with the D segment identity uncertain. The material was peripheral blood, obtained on day 0 of AZD1222 vaccination. This receptor was identified in an adult in good health. The encoded CDR3 is CSAPDQNIQYF. The DNA reads as follows: TGCAGTGCACCGGACCAAAACATTCAGTACTTC.